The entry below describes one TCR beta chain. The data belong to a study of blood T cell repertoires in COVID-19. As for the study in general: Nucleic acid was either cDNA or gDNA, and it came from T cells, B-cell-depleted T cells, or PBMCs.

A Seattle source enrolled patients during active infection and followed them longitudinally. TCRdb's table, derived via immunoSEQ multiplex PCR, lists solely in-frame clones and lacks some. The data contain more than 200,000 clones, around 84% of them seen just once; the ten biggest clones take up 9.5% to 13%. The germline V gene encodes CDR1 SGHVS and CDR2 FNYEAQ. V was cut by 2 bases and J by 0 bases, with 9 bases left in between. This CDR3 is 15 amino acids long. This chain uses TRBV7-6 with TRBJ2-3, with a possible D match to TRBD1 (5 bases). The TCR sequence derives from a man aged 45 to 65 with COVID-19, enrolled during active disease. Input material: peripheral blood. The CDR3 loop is CASSLYRTSTDTQYF. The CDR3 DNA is TGTGCCAGCAGCTTATACAGGACGAGCACAGATACGCAGTATTTT.